One sample yielded the 32 T cell receptor beta chains listed below, sequenced in a study of control samples from healthy donors and cancer patients. Profiled with immunoSEQ multiplex PCR; TCRdb holds only in-frame clones, not every one. The table includes 150,000 or so clones, approximately 93% detected once. The sample taken for sequencing was blood. These receptors were taken from a man aged 45-65 years in good health.

The V and J genes are TRBV15 and TRBJ2-1; 9 bases are a match to TRBD2. Germline-derived CDR1 and CDR2 are LNHNV and YYDKDF (reference sequence). V shed 0 bases and J 9 bases; nucleotides not matched to a gene: 6. The CDR3 length is 15 residues. For the CDR3, the DNA is TGTGCCACCAGCAGAGACCTAGCGGGAACGGGTGAGCAGTTCTTC. It specifies CATSRDLAGTGEQFF.

This rearrangement joins TRBV18 to TRBJ2-2; D remains unclear. V lost 1 base to trimming and J lost 4 bases, with 10 bases between them. The CDR3 loop spans 15 amino acids. The germline V gene has CDR1 KGHSH and CDR2 LQKENI. The CDR3 region has the DNA TGTGCCAGCTCACCACGGGCAGCTGCCACCGGGGAGCTGTTTTTT. This encodes CASSPRAAATGELFF.

The V gene is TRBV30, the J gene TRBJ2-2; either TRBD1 or TRBD2 may fit D (5 bases each). Trimming left V 5 bases short and J 4 bases short, with 11 bases between. Germline V gene data show CDR1 as GTSNPN and CDR2 as SVGIG (reference sequence). CDR3 length: 13 amino acids. The CDR3: CAWGTSPTGELFF. Here the CDR3 DNA reads TGTGCCTGGGGGACCTCCCCCACCGGGGAGCTGTTTTTT.

CDR3 protein: CASSSRGYEQYF. The CDR3 nucleotides are TGTGCCAGCAGCTCCCGGGGTTACGAGCAGTACTTC. V is TRBV7-9 and J is TRBJ2-7; possibly TRBD2 for D (5 bases). The length of the CDR3 is 12 residues. Trimming took 4 bases from V and 4 from J, leaving 8 bases between them. CDR1 and CDR2 (germline): SEHNR, FQNEAQ (reference sequence).

CDR3 region: CASSSDLRPYNEQFF. CDR3 nucleotide sequence: TGTGCCAGCAGTTCGGACCTTCGACCTTACAATGAGCAGTTCTTC. The V call is TRBV27, the J call TRBJ2-1; D unresolved. V was clipped by 4 bases and J by 4 bases, with 14 bases between them. The CDR3 contains 15 residues. Per the germline V gene, CDR1 is MNHEY and CDR2 is SMNVEV (reference sequence).

The V gene is TRBV15, the J gene TRBJ2-1; weak D call: TRBD2 (6 bases). Trimming took 0 bases from V and 9 from J, leaving 24 bases between them. Germline loops: CDR1 LNHNV, CDR2 YYDKDF (reference sequence). The CDR3 has 18 amino acids. The CDR3 region is CATSRDPTAGLLGSEQFF. DNA of the CDR3: TGTGCCACCAGCAGAGATCCTACCGCGGGATTACTAGGTAGTGAGCAGTTCTTC.

The chain has TRBV19 and TRBJ1-6, with D possibly TRBD1 on 5 matching bases. There are 14 residues in the CDR3. Germline-derived CDR1 and CDR2 are LNHDA and SQIVND (reference sequence). Trimming removed 9 bases at V and 6 bases at J, with 15 bases between. The CDR3 sequence is CARHPQGRNSPLHF. The DNA for the CDR3 is TGTGCCAGACACCCTCAGGGCCGTAATTCACCCCTCCACTTT.

The chain combines TRBV4-1 with TRBJ1-3, with D unclear. Trimming pared 0 bases from V and 0 bases from J, leaving 9 bases between. Per germline, CDR1 MGHRA and CDR2 YSYEKL. The CDR3 consists of 16 residues. This chain's CDR3 is CASSQERLASGNTIYF. The CDR3 DNA reads TGCGCCAGCAGCCAAGAGAGGCTAGCCTCTGGAAACACCATATATTTT.

The chain couples TRBV5-1 to TRBJ2-5; TRBD2 agrees at 11 bases. Germline CDR1 reads SGHRS; CDR2 reads YFSETQ. The CDR3 has 16 amino acids. With V trimmed by 4 bases and J by 2 bases, 7 bases remained unmatched. DNA of the CDR3: TGCGCCAGCAGCACCGGACTAGCGGGCGATCAAGAGACCCAGTACTTC. Amino acids: CASSTGLAGDQETQYF. Looking up the rest from reference TRBV5-1 and TRBJ2-5 gives the full variable domain: KAGVTQTPRYLIKTRGQQVTLSCSPISGHRSVSWYQQTPGQGLQFLFEYFSETQRNKGNFPGRFSGRQFSNSRSEMNVSTLELGDSALYLCASSTGLAGDQETQYFGPGTRLLVL.

The V and J genes are TRBV6-1 and TRBJ2-1; D ambiguous. CDR1 and CDR2 from the germline V gene are MNHNS and SASEGT. The V end was cut by 3 bases, the J end by 0 bases, with 9 bases between. This CDR3 has 15 amino acids. The CDR3 sequence: CASSETVNSYNEQFF. The CDR3 DNA sequence: TGTGCCAGCAGTGAGACTGTAAACTCCTACAATGAGCAGTTCTTC.

V is TRBV7-9 and J is TRBJ1-1; TRBD1 matches 8 bases. Germline V gives CDR1 SEHNR, CDR2 FQNEAQ (reference sequence). Losses at the gene ends were 4 bases for V and 3 bases for J; bases not matched to a gene: 7. CDR3 length: 15 residues. The CDR3 here is CASSYWTGKDTEAFF. The DNA for the CDR3 is TGTGCCAGCAGCTATTGGACAGGGAAGGACACTGAAGCTTTCTTT.

The J gene is TRBJ2-3, the V gene TRBV29-1, with D possibly matching TRBD2 (6 bases). V was shortened by 6 bases and J by 2 bases, with 12 bases between the two germline ends. The CDR3 extends over 13 amino acids. In germline, CDR1 is SQVTM, CDR2 ANQGSEA. This CDR3 reads CSVGRYDTDTQYF. The CDR3 nucleotides are TGCAGCGTGGGGAGGTATGACACAGATACGCAGTATTTT.

This clone was counted once. The genes are TRBV15 and TRBJ1-6; no clear D gene. This CDR3 contains 14 residues. From germline, CDR1 is LNHNV and CDR2 YYDKDF (reference sequence). V shed 0 bases and J shed 5 bases, with 5 bases lying between them. The CDR3 DNA sequence: TGTGCCACCAGCAGAGAACTGGATAATTCACCCCTCCACTTT. It translates to CATSRELDNSPLHF.

V usage is TRBV28 and J usage is TRBJ1-1; 8 nucleotides align to TRBD1. The germline gives CDR1 MDHEN, CDR2 SYDVKM. The CDR3 consists of 12 residues. J was trimmed by 10 bases and V by 4 bases; bases with no gene match: 5. CDR3 DNA: TGTGCCAGCAGTTGGACAGGGTCAGGAGCTTTCTTT. Translation gives CASSWTGSGAFF.

The chain employs TRBV19 and TRBJ2-3; 8 bases fit TRBD1. From germline, CDR1 is LNHDA and CDR2 SQIVND (reference sequence). Trimming at V came to 6 bases and at J to 7 bases, leaving 9 bases not matched to a gene. The CDR3 has 14 residues. Here the CDR3 reads CASRPGQGGHTQYF. In nucleotides, the CDR3 is TGTGCCAGTAGACCCGGACAGGGTGGACATACGCAGTATTTT.

This clone is a singleton in its sample. CDR3 region: CASSLVPGGNTEAFF. The DNA of the CDR3 is TGTGCCAGCAGCTTGGTTCCGGGAGGGAACACTGAAGCTTTCTTT. This rearrangement joins TRBV5-6 to TRBJ1-1; D is undetermined. V dropped 0 bases and J dropped 1 base, with 10 bases sitting between them. Germline CDR1 SGHDT, CDR2 YYEEEE. This CDR3 region has 15 residues.

The V call is TRBV5-1, the J call TRBJ2-5; D is undetermined. V was trimmed by 6 bases and J by 1 base, leaving 4 bases between them. Germline CDR1 and CDR2: SGHRS and YFSETQ. The CDR3 sequence is 11 residues long. Here the CDR3 DNA reads TGCGCCAGCACGAGCCAAGAGACCCAGTACTTC. It encodes CASTSQETQYF.

This clone has just one count. The sample has other DNA sequences that encode this CDR3 too. The V and J genes are TRBV29-1 and TRBJ1-5, with 8 bases fitting TRBD1. Germline V lookup: CDR1 SQVTM, CDR2 ANQGSEA. This CDR3 is 13 amino acids long. CDR3 bases: TGCAGTGTTCGGGGACAGGGCAATCAGCCCCAGCATTTT. This sequence encodes CSVRGQGNQPQHF.

Points on this clone: One end of the junction does not line up with germline, which may come from a read error. The chain combines TRBV28 with TRBJ1-4; 11 bases match TRBD1. Germline CDR1 and CDR2: MDHEN and SYDVKM. The CDR3 runs 15 residues. CDR3 nucleotides: TGTGCCAGCAGCTTATTGGACAGGGGGCAGGGAAAACTGTTTTTT. Amino acid sequence: CASSLLDRGQGKLFF.

V and J are TRBV2 and TRBJ2-1; unclear D gene. CDR3 length equals 19 residues. CDR1 is SNHLY, CDR2 FYNNEI, per germline. Deletions cut 4 bases from V and 0 bases from J, with 22 bases between. For the CDR3, the DNA is TGTGCCAGCAGTGGTGGCCCGTTTGTTGGGCCAAGCTCCTACAATGAGCAGTTCTTC. It specifies CASSGGPFVGPSSYNEQFF.

This chain connects TRBV11-3 to TRBJ2-3; D might be TRBD2 (6 bases). The CDR3 has 14 amino acids. Germline V gene data show CDR1 as SGHNT and CDR2 as YENEEA. V dropped 5 bases and J dropped 6 bases, with 15 bases sitting between them. CDR3 sequence reads: CASSGTGVGDTQYF. CDR3 DNA: TGTGCCAGCAGCGGTACGGGAGTTGGGGATACGCAGTATTTT.

The genes are TRBV3-1 (or the pseudogene TRBV3-2) and TRBJ1-3, with 8 bases fitting TRBD1. The V gene end was trimmed by 5 bases and the J gene end by 2 bases; junction bases not matched to a gene: 5. CDR1 and CDR2 from the germline V gene are LGHDT and YNNKEL (reference sequence). The CDR3 covers 15 residues. This CDR3 is CASSFQGAPGNTIYF. The CDR3 coding sequence is TGTGCCAGCAGCTTTCAGGGGGCACCTGGAAACACCATATATTTT.

The CDR3 nucleotides are TGCGCCAGCAGCAGGGGACTTGGCGAAAAACTGTTTTTT. This gives the protein CASSRGLGEKLFF. The chain joins TRBV5-1 to TRBJ1-4; D perhaps matches TRBD1 (5 bases). This CDR3 spans 13 amino acids. Trimming pared 4 bases from V and 8 bases from J, leaving 12 bases between. Germline CDR1 is SGHRS and CDR2 is YFSETQ.

This rearrangement joins TRBV15 to TRBJ2-7; 11 bases map to TRBD1. In germline, CDR1 is LNHNV, CDR2 YYDKDF (reference sequence). V lost 3 bases and J lost 9; bases outside the gene matches: 7. The CDR3 is 14 residues long. The CDR3 region is CATSRGQGDRMQYF. In DNA, the CDR3 is TGTGCCACCAGCAGGGGACAGGGGGACAGGATGCAGTACTTC.

The chain is built from TRBV19 and TRBJ1-2, with D hard to call. V lost 6 bases and J lost 4, with 12 bases in between. The CDR3 consists of 13 residues. The germline V gene has CDR1 LNHDA and CDR2 SQIVND (reference sequence). The chain's CDR3 is CASSAVMGYGYTF. For the CDR3, the DNA is TGTGCCAGTAGCGCGGTTATGGGCTATGGCTACACCTTC.

The chain combines TRBV6-6 with TRBJ2-3; either TRBD1 or TRBD2 may fit D (5 bases each). CDR1 MNHNY and CDR2 SVGAGI come from the germline V gene (reference sequence). The V and J ends lost 6 bases and 3 bases respectively, with 13 bases between them. This CDR3 has 14 amino acids. The chain's CDR3 is CASRPRDATDTQYF. CDR3 in DNA: TGTGCCAGCAGACCTCGGGACGCAACAGATACGCAGTATTTT.

This rearrangement joins TRBV28 to TRBJ2-2; 7 nucleotides match TRBD1. Germline loops: CDR1 MDHEN, CDR2 SYDVKM. The CDR3 totals 15 residues. The V gene end was trimmed by 7 bases and the J gene end by 1 base; junction bases not matched to a gene: 6. CDR3 amino acids: CASTRQGVNTGELFF. CDR3 DNA sequence: TGTGCCAGCACCCGACAGGGAGTGAACACCGGGGAGCTGTTTTTT.

The gene calls are TRBV7-9 and TRBJ2-7, with 10 bases lining up with TRBD1. V was clipped by 4 bases and J by 2 bases; unmatched bases: 5. The CDR3 totals 15 residues. Germline CDR1 and CDR2: SEHNR and FQNEAQ (reference sequence). The CDR3 loop reads CASSSGQGIPYEQYF. The DNA for the CDR3 is TGTGCCAGCAGCTCGGGACAGGGGATCCCCTACGAGCAGTACTTC.

The chain joins TRBV4-1 to TRBJ1-1; possibly TRBD1 for D (5 bases). This CDR3 comprises 16 residues. Germline V gives CDR1 MGHRA, CDR2 YSYEKL. Trimming took off 3 bases at V and 1 base at J, with 15 bases between the two ends. In nucleotides, the CDR3 is TGCGCCAGCAGCCATCGTTCGGGACGGACGAACACTGAAGCTTTCTTT. Encoded protein: CASSHRSGRTNTEAFF.

There are a few counts of this clone. The chain couples TRBV11-3 to TRBJ2-1, with a weak D call TRBD2 (6 bases). The V end lost 1 base, the J end lost 9 bases, and 16 bases lay between the germline ends. The CDR3 length is 15 residues. Germline V lookup: CDR1 SGHNT, CDR2 YENEEA. The CDR3 bases are TGTGCCAGCAGCTTAGGGCTCTCCGCGGGAACTGAGCAGTTCTTC. Its translation is CASSLGLSAGTEQFF.

The rearrangement joins TRBV27 to TRBJ2-7, with 11 bases that match TRBD1. V dropped 5 bases and J dropped 5; count of bases not matched to a gene: 5. CDR1 is MNHEY and CDR2 is SMNVEV in the germline V gene (reference sequence). This CDR3 comprises 14 residues. CDR3 sequence: CASSEGQGANEQYF. In nucleotides, the CDR3 is TGTGCCAGCAGTGAAGGACAGGGGGCCAACGAGCAGTACTTC.

The genes are TRBV6-5 and TRBJ1-5; D gene ambiguous. Between the trimmed V and J ends, which lost 6 bases and 2 bases, there was a span of 8 bases. From germline, CDR1 is MNHEY and CDR2 SVGAGI. The length of the CDR3 is 13 residues. CDR3 in DNA: TGTGCCAGCAGGTCAGAAGGCAATCAGCCCCAGCATTTT. Residues: CASRSEGNQPQHF.